This TCR beta chain emerged from a study of shared clonotypes between healthy human individuals. Across the study: The plates for each donor numbered three CD4 naive, three CD4 memory, two CD8 naive and one CD8 memory.

The CDR3 covers 13 residues. Deletions cut 3 bases from V and 4 bases from J, with 9 bases between. Germline V gene sequence: CDR1 SQVTM, CDR2 ANQGSEA. The method was immunoSEQ multiplex PCR; TCRdb's version includes in-frame clones alone and lacks a portion of them. Of 1.4 million to 1.5 million clones listed, approximately 96% are singletons. This chain connects TRBV29-1 to TRBJ2-2; D unclear. This clonotype was obtained from a man in his thirties or forties in good health. Input material: naive CD4+ T cells sorted from blood. This sample's subset: CD45RA+ positively selected. DNA of the CDR3: TGCAGCGTTGAGCAGAAATCCACCGGGGAGCTGTTTTTT. Amino acid sequence: CSVEQKSTGELFF.